The rows below give T cell receptor beta chains drawn from one sample of a study of T-cell memory formation after mild COVID-19. Via MiXCR, TCRdb re-called the 5' RACE reads, giving one row per CDR3 protein. The sample consists of about 450,000 distinct CDR3 sequences, 23% of them appearing once. Sequenced: PBMCs or a T cell subset sorted from them (not recorded which). These receptors were collected from an adult woman who had mild COVID-19 (a few samples of this study predate the infection). Cell type and time point are not known. Each CDR3 is given with its conserved first and last residue. A D gene is named only where the DNA matches it firmly. The listing skips clone size in some rows; elsewhere it reads once, few, many or a size class.

TRBV29-1	12	TRBJ2-5	-	-	CSVERGTETQYF	TGCAGCGTTGAAAGGGGGACCGAGACCCAGTACTTC
TRBV10-3	15	TRBJ1-2	TRBD1	-	CAISEPGQGNYGYTF	TGTGCCATCAGTGAGCCGGGACAGGGTAACTATGGCTACACCTTC
TRBV6-6	15	TRBJ2-1	TRBD1	-	CASSYSSRGRDEQFF	TGTGCCAGCAGTTACTCGAGCAGGGGGCGCGATGAGCAGTTCTTC
TRBV2	13	TRBJ1-2	-	-	CASSSGIGRGYTF	TGTGCCAGCAGTTCCGGGATTGGCCGTGGCTACACCTTC
TRBV29-1	11	TRBJ1-1	TRBD1	few	CTVTGGFEAFF	TGCACCGTTACAGGGGGCTTTGAAGCTTTCTTT
TRBV5-5	13	TRBJ1-3	-	many	CASSLDAGYTIYF	TGTGCCAGCAGCTTGGATGCCGGGTACACCATATATTTT
TRBV10-3	15	TRBJ2-5	-	few	CAISESPGSQETQYF	TGTGCCATCAGTGAGTCGCCCGGATCACAAGAGACCCAGTACTTC
TRBV6-6	18	TRBJ2-7	TRBD2	many	CATQRTSGRGGSSYEQYF	TGTGCCACCCAAAGGACTAGCGGGAGGGGGGGTAGCTCCTACGAGCAGTACTTC
TRBV5-1	15	TRBJ2-1	-	-	CASSLVDPAYNEQFF	TGCGCCAGCAGCTTGGTAGACCCTGCCTACAATGAGCAGTTCTTC
TRBV7-9	16	TRBJ2-5	TRBD1	-	CASSSGTGGAGETQYF	TGTGCCAGCAGCTCTGGGACAGGGGGCGCGGGAGAGACCCAGTACTTC
TRBV5-1	15	TRBJ1-2	-	few	CASSLSETLGHGYTF	TGCGCCAGCAGCTTAAGTGAGACATTAGGTCATGGCTACACCTTC
TRBV11-2	15	TRBJ1-2	TRBD1	-	CASSLEAGGARGYTF	TGTGCCAGCAGCTTAGAGGCAGGGGGCGCGAGGGGCTACACCTTC
TRBV7-9	15	TRBJ2-7	TRBD2	-	CASSSSSGRPYEQYF	TGTGCCAGCAGCTCCTCTAGCGGGAGACCCTACGAGCAGTACTTC
TRBV7-8	18	TRBJ2-1	TRBD2	-	CASSFQRSSGRAPNEQFF	TGTGCCAGCAGCTTCCAACGAAGTAGCGGGAGGGCCCCCAATGAGCAGTTCTTC
TRBV9	13	TRBJ2-7	TRBD2	-	CASSGGPREGLGF	TGTGCCAGCAGCGGCGGACCTCGGGAGGGTCTAGGCTTC
TRBV3-1	14	TRBJ1-1	-	-	CASSRGNRNTEAFF	TGTGCCAGCAGCCGGGGAAACAGGAACACTGAAGCTTTCTTT
TRBV4-3	14	TRBJ2-2	-	few	CASSQEREIGELFF	TGCGCCAGCAGCCAAGAACGGGAAATCGGGGAGCTGTTTTTT
TRBV9	12	TRBJ2-2	-	few	CASSVGHGELFF	TGTGCCAGCAGCGTGGGACACGGGGAGCTGTTTTTT
TRBV19	13	TRBJ1-2	-	-	CASSMGNSYGYTF	TGTGCCAGTAGTATGGGGAATAGCTATGGCTACACCTTC
TRBV18	12	TRBJ2-1	-	few	CASSPPSNEQFF	TGTGCCAGCTCACCCCCCAGCAATGAGCAGTTCTTC
TRBV7-9	14	TRBJ2-3	-	many	CAGQTRGITDTQYF	TGTGCCGGCCAAACTAGGGGTATCACAGATACGCAGTATTTT
TRBV6-6	13	TRBJ2-7	TRBD1	many	CASTQTGGNEQYF	TGTGCCAGCACCCAGACAGGGGGCAACGAGCAGTACTTC
TRBV12-3/TRBV12-4	14	TRBJ1-4	TRBD1	-	CASSPDREDEKLFF	TGTGCCAGCAGCCCCGACAGGGAGGATGAAAAACTGTTTTTT
TRBV18	17	TRBJ2-2	TRBD2	-	CASSPLAGGSNTGELFF	TGTGCCAGCTCACCCCTAGCGGGGGGATCAAACACCGGGGAGCTGTTTTTT
TRBV6-2/TRBV6-3	13	TRBJ1-5	-	few	CASSYEDYQPQHF	TGTGCCAGCAGTTACGAGGATTATCAGCCCCAGCATTTT
TRBV12-3/TRBV12-4	13	TRBJ2-7	-	-	CASSLASVYEQYF	TGTGCCAGCAGTTTGGCTAGCGTTTACGAGCAGTACTTC
TRBV5-4	15	TRBJ2-3	-	-	CASSQDSSSTDTQYF	TGTGCCAGCAGCCAAGACTCAAGTAGCACAGATACGCAGTATTTT
TRBV24-1	14	TRBJ2-2	-	few	CATSDLRGAGELFF	TGTGCCACCAGTGATTTACGGGGGGCTGGGGAGCTGTTTTTT
TRBV18	14	TRBJ2-3	-	few	CASSPPGITDTQYF	TGTGCCAGCTCACCACCAGGGATCACAGATACGCAGTATTTT
TRBV5-1	14	TRBJ2-3	-	many	CASSLGDTTDTQYF	TGCGCCAGCAGCTTGGGGGACACCACAGATACGCAGTATTTT
TRBV4-1	16	TRBJ1-1	-	few	CASSQDRSRANTEAFF	TGCGCCAGCAGCCAAGATCGAAGCAGGGCGAACACTGAAGCTTTCTTT
TRBV4-3	18	TRBJ2-3	-	few	CASSLSWRILPGKNTQYF	TGCGCCAGCAGCCTAAGTTGGCGGATACTCCCTGGGAAGAATACGCAGTATTTT
TRBV9	17	TRBJ2-6	-	-	CASSVASSRAGANVLTF	TGTGCCAGCAGCGTAGCTAGTTCTCGGGCCGGGGCCAACGTCCTGACTTTC
TRBV5-5	16	TRBJ2-5	-	few	CASSRAIWAGQETQYF	TGTGCCAGCAGCCGAGCTATTTGGGCAGGTCAAGAGACCCAGTACTTC
TRBV18	15	TRBJ2-5	-	many	CASSPRGGYQETQYF	TGTGCCAGCTCACCACGAGGGGGATACCAAGAGACCCAGTACTTC
TRBV29-1	13	TRBJ2-7	-	-	CSVQAPSTYEQYF	TGCAGCGTCCAGGCCCCGAGTACTTACGAGCAGTACTTC
TRBV11-3	14	TRBJ2-1	-	few	CASSLMGTHNEQFF	TGTGCCAGCAGCTTAATGGGGACTCACAATGAGCAGTTCTTC
TRBV18	15	TRBJ2-7	TRBD1	few	CASSPRTGSSYEQYF	TGTGCCAGCTCACCCCGGACAGGGAGCTCCTACGAGCAGTACTTC
TRBV5-1	14	TRBJ1-3	-	-	CASSLGSGDSTIYF	TGCGCCAGCAGCTTGGGGTCAGGGGATAGCACCATATATTTT
TRBV5-5	15	TRBJ2-5	TRBD2	-	CASSFRPGGGETQYF	TGTGCCAGCAGCTTCCGGCCGGGAGGGGGGGAGACCCAGTACTTC
TRBV15	15	TRBJ2-7	TRBD1	-	CATSPLRDSSYEQYF	TGTGCCACCAGCCCTCTTCGGGACAGCTCCTACGAGCAGTACTTC